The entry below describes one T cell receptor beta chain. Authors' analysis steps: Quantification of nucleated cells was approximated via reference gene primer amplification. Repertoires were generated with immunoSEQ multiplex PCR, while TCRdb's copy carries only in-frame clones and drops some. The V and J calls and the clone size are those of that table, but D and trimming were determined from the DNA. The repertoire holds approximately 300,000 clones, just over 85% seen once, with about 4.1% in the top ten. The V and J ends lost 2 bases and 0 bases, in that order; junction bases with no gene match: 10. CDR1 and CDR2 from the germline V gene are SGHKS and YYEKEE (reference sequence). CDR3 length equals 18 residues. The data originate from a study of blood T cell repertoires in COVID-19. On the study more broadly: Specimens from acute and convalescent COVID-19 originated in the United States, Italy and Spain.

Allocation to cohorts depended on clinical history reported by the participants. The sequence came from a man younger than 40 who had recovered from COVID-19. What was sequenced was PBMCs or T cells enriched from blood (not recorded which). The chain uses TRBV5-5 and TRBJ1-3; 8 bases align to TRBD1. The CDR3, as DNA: TGTGCCAGCAGCTTTAATTTCCAGGGGGCCAGCTCTGGAAACACCATATATTTT. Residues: CASSFNFQGASSGNTIYF.